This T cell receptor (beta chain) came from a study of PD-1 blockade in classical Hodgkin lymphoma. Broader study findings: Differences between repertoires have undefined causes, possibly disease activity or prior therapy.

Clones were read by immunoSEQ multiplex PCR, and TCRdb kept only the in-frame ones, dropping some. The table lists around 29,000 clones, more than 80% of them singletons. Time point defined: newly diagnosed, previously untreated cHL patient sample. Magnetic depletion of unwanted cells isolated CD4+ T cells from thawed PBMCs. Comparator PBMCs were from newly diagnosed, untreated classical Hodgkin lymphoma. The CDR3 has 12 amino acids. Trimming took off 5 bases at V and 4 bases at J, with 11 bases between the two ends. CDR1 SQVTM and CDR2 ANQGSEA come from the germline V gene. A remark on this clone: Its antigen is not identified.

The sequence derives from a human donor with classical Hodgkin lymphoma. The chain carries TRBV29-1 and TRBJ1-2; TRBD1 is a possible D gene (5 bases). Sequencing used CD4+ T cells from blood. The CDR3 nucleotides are TGCAGCGTTAGGGGTTTGGGCTATGGCTACACCTTC. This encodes CSVRGLGYGYTF.